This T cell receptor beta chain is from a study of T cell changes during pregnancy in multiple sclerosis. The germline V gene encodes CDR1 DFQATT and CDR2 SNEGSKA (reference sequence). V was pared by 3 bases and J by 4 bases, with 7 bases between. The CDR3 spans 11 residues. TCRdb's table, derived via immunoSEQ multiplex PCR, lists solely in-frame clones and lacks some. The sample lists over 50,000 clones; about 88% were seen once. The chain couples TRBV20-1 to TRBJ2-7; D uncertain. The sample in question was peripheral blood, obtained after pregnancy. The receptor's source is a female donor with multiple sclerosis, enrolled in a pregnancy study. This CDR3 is CSASRFYEQYF. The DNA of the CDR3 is TGCAGTGCTAGCAGGTTTTACGAGCAGTACTTC.